The source of this T cell receptor beta chain is a study of shared clonotypes between healthy human individuals. Whole-study context: The donor pool was made up of a couple of women and three men aged 18 to 49. The study used three CD4 naive, three CD4 memory, two CD8 naive and one CD8 memory plate per donor. Whole-study findings and limits: Researchers found naive subsets generally carried larger estimated richness than memory subsets.

CD4+ cell separation produced CD45RA+ naive and CD45RA-negative memory subsets. The CDR3 contains 17 residues. Trimming removed 2 bases at V and 5 bases at J, with 19 bases between. Germline CDR1 reads SEHNR; CDR2 reads FQNEAQ (reference sequence). The table came from immunoSEQ multiplex PCR; TCRdb's copy has only in-frame clones and leaves some out. The sample carries 550,000 to 850,000 clones, approximately 72% recorded once. Concerning this clone itself: What it recognizes is unknown.

The chain joins TRBV7-9 to TRBJ2-1; D is unresolved. Sequenced input: memory CD4+ T cells sorted from blood. Noted subset: CD45RA-negative fraction. The TCR originated in a woman aged 25 to 39 in good health. The CDR3 region is CASSLTGLGNGNNEQFF. The CDR3, as DNA: TGTGCCAGCAGCTTAACGGGTCTAGGGAATGGTAACAATGAGCAGTTCTTC.